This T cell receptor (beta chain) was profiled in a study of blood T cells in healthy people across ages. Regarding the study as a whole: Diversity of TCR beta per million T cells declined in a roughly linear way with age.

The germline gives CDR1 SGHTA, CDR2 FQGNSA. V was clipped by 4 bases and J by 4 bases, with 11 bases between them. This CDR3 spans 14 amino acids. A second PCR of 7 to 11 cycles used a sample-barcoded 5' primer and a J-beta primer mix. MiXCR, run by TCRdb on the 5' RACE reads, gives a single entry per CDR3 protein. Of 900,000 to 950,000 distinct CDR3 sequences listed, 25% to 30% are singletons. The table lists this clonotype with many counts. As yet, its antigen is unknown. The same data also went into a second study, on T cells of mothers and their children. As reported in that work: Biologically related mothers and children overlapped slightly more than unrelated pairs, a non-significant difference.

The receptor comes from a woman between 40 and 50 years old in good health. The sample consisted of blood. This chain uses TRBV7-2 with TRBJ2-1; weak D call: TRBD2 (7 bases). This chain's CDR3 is CASSWGGPYNEQFF. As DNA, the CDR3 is TGTGCCAGCAGCTGGGGGGGCCCTTACAATGAGCAGTTCTTC.